A single sample gave rise to the 5 T cell receptor beta chains below, sequenced in a study of T-cell memory formation after mild COVID-19. Each CDR3 protein gets one entry after TCRdb re-called the 5' RACE reads with MiXCR. Altogether 360,000 or so distinct CDR3 sequences are present, under 30% being singletons, with the ten largest covering about 14%. The specimen sequenced was PBMCs or a T cell subset sorted from them (not recorded which). The source is an adult woman who had mild COVID-19 (a few samples of this study predate the infection). Cell type and time point are not known.

This clonotype was seen a few times. The J gene is TRBJ2-7, the V gene TRBV10-3, with 7 nucleotides matching TRBD2. Germline V CDR1 and CDR2: ENHRY, SYGVKD. Losses at the gene ends were 3 bases for V and 12 bases for J; bases not matched to a gene: 11. The CDR3 is 13 amino acids. In nucleotides, the CDR3 is TGTGCCATCAGTGAACCCCCGGGGGGACGGAGGTACTTC. It yields the protein CAISEPPGGRRYF.

This clonotype was counted only a few times. The chain combines TRBV30 with TRBJ2-2, with D maybe TRBD1 (5 bases). Germline loops: CDR1 GTSNPN, CDR2 SVGIG (reference sequence). Between the trimmed V and J ends, which lost 6 bases and 1 base, there was a span of 6 bases. This CDR3 has 12 residues. DNA of the CDR3: TGTGCCTGTACAGGGAACACCGGGGAGCTGTTTTTT. Encoded protein: CACTGNTGELFF.

The chain joins TRBV5-1 to TRBJ2-7; no reliable D call. Per the germline V gene, CDR1 is SGHRS and CDR2 is YFSETQ. The germline V and J ends were trimmed by 7 bases and 6 bases, with 11 bases remaining between them. The CDR3 totals 11 residues. For the CDR3, the DNA is TGCGCCAGCCCGGCTTTTCGCGAGCAGTACTTC. Its translation is CASPAFREQYF.

The chain combines TRBV6-2 or TRBV6-3 with TRBJ2-2, with TRBD2 identical over 14 bases. The CDR3 is made up of 15 amino acids. CDR1 is MNHEY, CDR2 SVGEGT, per germline. Trimming removed 6 bases from V and 6 bases from J; junction bases left unmatched: 3. The CDR3, as DNA: TGTGCCAGCAGCAGACTAGCGGGGGGGCCCGGGGAGCTGTTTTTT. Its protein product is CASSRLAGGPGELFF.

The genes are TRBV24-1 and TRBJ1-2, with D possibly TRBD1 on 6 matching bases. The CDR3 spans 14 residues. Trimming took off 1 base at V and 6 bases at J, with 11 bases between the two ends. The germline gives CDR1 KGHDR, CDR2 SFDVKD. CDR3 sequence: CATSDFRQDDGYTF. The CDR3 DNA reads as TGTGCCACCAGTGATTTTCGACAGGACGATGGCTACACCTTC.